This T cell receptor (beta chain) was profiled in a study of graft-versus-host responses after intestinal transplantation. Germline loops: CDR1 MNHEY, CDR2 SMNVEV (reference sequence). The CDR3 has 15 amino acids. As to this clone: Its target is unknown. One end of the junction fails to match germline, which may point to a read error.

Clones were sequenced by immunoSEQ multiplex PCR, and TCRdb holds only the in-frame ones, with some missing. Of about 97,000 clones in the sample, 90% to 95% were seen once. This clonotype was obtained from a human donor who was the organ donor for an intestinal transplant. The rearrangement joins TRBV27 to TRBJ2-1; a weak D match, TRBD1 (6 bases). The source material was unstimulated CD4+ T cells sorted from spleen or lymph node cells, sampled before transplant. CDR3 DNA sequence: TGTGCCAGCACTTTACGTACAGGGACCTACAATGAGCAGTTCTTC. Encoded protein: CASTLRTGTYNEQFF.